The rows below give T cell receptor beta chains drawn from one sample of a study of blood T cell repertoires in COVID-19. Produced via immunoSEQ multiplex PCR; TCRdb's table is partial and in-frame only. The sample holds roughly 110,000 clones, 70% to 80% seen once. Sequencing input: peripheral blood. Receptors were obtained from a human donor with acute or convalescent COVID-19. The donor label of this sample is uncertain. CDR3s include the opening cysteine and the closing phenylalanine or tryptophan. D genes are given only for firm matches. Not all rows give a size; the values are once, few, many and, for expanded clones, a class.

V gene	J gene	D gene	clone size	CDR3 protein	CDR3 DNA
TRBV28	TRBJ2-1	NA	NA	CASSPYRSYNEQFF	TGTGCCAGCAGTCCCTACCGCTCCTACAATGAGCAGTTCTTC
TRBV5-4	TRBJ1-6	NA	NA	CASSGGGWNSPLHF	TGTGCCAGCAGCGGGGGCGGGTGGAATTCACCCCTCCACTTT
TRBV2	TRBJ1-3	TRBD1	few	CASAGTGGARSANTIYF	TGTGCCAGTGCCGGGACAGGGGGCGCGAGGTCGGCAAACACCATATATTTT
TRBV28	TRBJ1-5	NA	NA	CASSLGGGSQPQHF	TGTGCCAGCAGTTTGGGGGGCGGGAGTCAGCCCCAGCATTTT
TRBV6-2/TRBV6-3	TRBJ2-7	TRBD1	NA	CASSYSTGPLYEQYF	TGTGCCAGCAGTTACTCGACAGGGCCCCTCTACGAGCAGTACTTC
TRBV6-5	TRBJ1-1	TRBD1	NA	CASNGGQRGTEAFF	TGTGCCAGCAATGGGGGACAGAGGGGAACTGAAGCTTTCTTT
TRBV7-2	TRBJ2-3	NA	NA	CASSLGRASDTQYF	TGTGCCAGCAGCTTAGGCAGGGCGTCAGATACGCAGTATTTT
TRBV19	TRBJ2-3	TRBD1	NA	CASKSGQGIRTDTQYF	TGTGCCAGTAAATCAGGACAGGGTATTAGAACAGATACGCAGTATTTT
TRBV9	TRBJ2-1	TRBD2	NA	CASSGVGGRTSGGFYNEQFF	TGTGCCAGCAGCGGGGTAGGCGGCAGGACTAGCGGGGGGTTCTACAATGAGCAGTTCTTC
TRBV5-6	TRBJ1-2	NA	few	CASSSNRVVYGYTF	TGTGCCAGCAGCTCCAACAGGGTCGTGTATGGCTACACCTTC
TRBV5-5	TRBJ2-7	TRBD1	NA	CASSLEGTVVYEQYF	TGTGCCAGCAGCTTGGAAGGGACAGTTGTCTACGAGCAGTACTTC
TRBV20-1	TRBJ1-1	NA	NA	CSARQDTEAFF	TGCAGTGCTAGACAGGACACTGAAGCTTTCTTT
TRBV5-1	TRBJ2-5	NA	NA	CASSRDGGPPETQYF	TGCGCCAGCAGCAGAGATGGCGGCCCCCCCGAGACCCAGTACTTC
TRBV7-8	TRBJ2-2	NA	NA	CASSPAGLNTGELFF	TGTGCCAGCAGCCCAGCGGGCCTTAACACCGGGGAGCTGTTTTTT
TRBV4-1	TRBJ1-4	TRBD1	few	CASSQGDRGRANEKLFF	TGCGCCAGCAGCCAAGGGGACAGGGGGCGAGCTAATGAAAAACTGTTTTTT
TRBV6-5	TRBJ1-2	NA	few	CASSPSPGYGYTF	TGTGCCAGCAGTCCCAGTCCGGGTTATGGCTACACCTTC
TRBV30	TRBJ2-2	TRBD2	NA	CAWSVREGGELFF	TGTGCCTGGAGTGTTCGGGAGGGCGGGGAGCTGTTTTTT
TRBV27	TRBJ1-5	NA	few	CASSPSSGVRNQPQHF	TGTGCCAGCAGTCCAAGTTCAGGGGTGAGAAATCAGCCCCAGCATTTT
TRBV5-1	TRBJ2-5	TRBD2	NA	CASTLAGEETQYF	TGCGCCAGCACTCTAGCGGGCGAAGAGACCCAGTACTTC
TRBV14	TRBJ1-1	NA	many	CASSPLRGGNTEAFF	TGTGCCAGCAGCCCATTAAGGGGGGGGAACACTGAAGCTTTCTTT
TRBV7-3	TRBJ2-5	TRBD1	NA	CASSLVRGETQYF	TGTGCCAGCAGCTTAGTCAGGGGGGAGACCCAGTACTTC
TRBV18	TRBJ2-7	TRBD1	NA	CASSTDRVNEQYF	TGTGCCAGCTCAACCGACAGGGTGAACGAGCAGTACTTC
TRBV6-2/TRBV6-3	TRBJ1-1	NA	NA	CASSYRGNTEAFF	TGTGCCAGCAGTTACAGGGGGAACACTGAAGCTTTCTTT
TRBV2	TRBJ1-2	NA	NA	CASRAGQGAYGYTF	TGTGCCAGCAGAGCCGGTCAGGGTGCTTATGGCTACACCTTC
TRBV6-6	TRBJ1-1	TRBD1	NA	CASSYPGTDEAFF	TGTGCCAGCAGTTACCCCGGGACAGATGAAGCTTTCTTT
TRBV11-2	TRBJ1-2	NA	few	CASSPDFSNYGYTF	TGTGCCAGCAGCCCAGATTTTTCAAACTATGGCTACACCTTC
TRBV3-1/TRBV3-2	TRBJ2-2	NA	NA	CASSQVSRGRRATGELFF	TGTGCCAGCAGCCAAGTTTCCAGGGGGAGGCGGGCCACCGGGGAGCTGTTTTTT
TRBV4-2	TRBJ2-3	TRBD1	NA	CASSQDIGGRLDTQYF	TGTGCCAGCAGCCAAGATATAGGGGGCCGATTAGATACGCAGTATTTT
TRBV5-1	TRBJ2-6	TRBD1	NA	CASSAGQGFGANVLTF	TGCGCCAGCAGCGCGGGACAGGGGTTTGGGGCCAACGTCCTGACTTTC
TRBV2	TRBJ2-4	NA	NA	CASSPGRGKNIQYF	TGTGCCAGCAGTCCCGGCAGGGGCAAAAACATTCAGTACTTC
TRBV2	TRBJ1-5	NA	once	CASSVNTGNQPQHF	TGTGCCAGCAGTGTCAACACAGGTAATCAGCCCCAGCATTTT
TRBV11-3	TRBJ2-1	NA	few	CASSLDLRGGLWDEQFF	TGTGCCAGCAGCTTAGATCTAAGGGGGGGCCTCTGGGATGAGCAGTTCTTC
TRBV14	TRBJ2-3	TRBD2	NA	CASSQARTSGGSTDTQYF	TGTGCCAGCAGCCAAGCCCGGACTAGCGGGGGTAGCACAGATACGCAGTATTTT
TRBV24-1	TRBJ2-6	NA	once	CATSDSRGLSSGANVLTF	TGTGCCACCAGTGATTCTCGCGGACTGAGCTCTGGGGCCAACGTCCTGACTTTC
TRBV18	TRBJ1-2	NA	NA	CASSPPGQNYGYTF	TGTGCCAGCTCGCCCCCGGGACAAAACTATGGCTACACCTTC
TRBV5-1	TRBJ1-1	TRBD1	NA	CASSSGQGVMNTEAFF	TGCGCCAGCAGCTCAGGACAGGGGGTGATGAACACTGAAGCTTTCTTT
TRBV12-5	TRBJ1-5	TRBD1	NA	CASGRGQGASYSNQPQHF	TGTGCTAGTGGTCGTGGACAGGGGGCGAGTTATAGCAATCAGCCCCAGCATTTT
TRBV30	TRBJ1-1	NA	NA	CAWQMNTEAFF	TGTGCCTGGCAGATGAACACTGAAGCTTTCTTT
TRBV7-2	TRBJ1-2	NA	NA	CASSLGQRNRAYGYTF	TGTGCCAGCAGCTTAGGGCAAAGAAACAGGGCCTATGGCTACACCTTC
TRBV5-8	TRBJ1-5	TRBD1	NA	CASSLRTGFLNQPQHF	TGTGCCAGCAGCCTACGGACAGGGTTCCTCAATCAGCCCCAGCATTTT
TRBV6-5	TRBJ1-1	TRBD1	NA	CASRRGQGAPEVAFF	TGTGCCAGCAGAAGGGGACAGGGGGCGCCGGAAGTAGCTTTCTTT
TRBV21-1	TRBJ2-4	NA	few	CASSKGPGRTKNIQYF	TGTGCCAGCAGCAAAGGCCCAGGGAGGACCAAAAACATTCAGTACTTC
TRBV18	TRBJ1-1	TRBD1	NA	CASSPDRGQSLNTEAFF	TGTGCCAGCTCACCCGACAGGGGGCAATCGCTGAACACTGAAGCTTTCTTT
TRBV9	TRBJ2-3	NA	NA	CASSPRAGSTDTQYF	TGTGCCAGCAGCCCCAGAGCCGGGAGCACAGATACGCAGTATTTT
TRBV27	TRBJ2-1	NA	NA	CASSRRGQSYNEQFF	TGTGCCAGCAGCCGGAGAGGACAGTCCTACAATGAGCAGTTCTTC
TRBV7-9	TRBJ2-5	TRBD2	few	CASSLDWRGTQETQYF	TGTGCCAGCAGCTTAGATTGGCGGGGGACCCAAGAGACCCAGTACTTC
TRBV28	TRBJ1-5	NA	once	CASSPPWRVKNNQPQHF	TGTGCCAGCAGTCCCCCCTGGAGGGTGAAGAACAATCAGCCCCAGCATTTT
TRBV5-1	TRBJ1-2	TRBD1	NA	CASSLQGSLVSYGYTF	TGCGCCAGCAGCTTACAGGGGAGCCTAGTGAGCTATGGCTACACCTTC
TRBV28	TRBJ1-3	TRBD1	NA	CASSTLRGPLGNTIYF	TGTGCCAGCAGTACCCTGAGGGGGCCCCTTGGAAACACCATATATTTT
TRBV3-1/TRBV3-2	TRBJ2-1	NA	NA	CASGEGAHNEQFF	TGTGCCAGCGGAGAGGGTGCCCACAATGAGCAGTTCTTC
TRBV18	TRBJ2-1	NA	NA	CASSPSFSEQFF	TGTGCCAGCTCACCTAGCTTCAGTGAGCAGTTCTTC
TRBV5-6	TRBJ1-3	NA	few	CASSPLGVDGNTIYF	TGTGCCAGCAGCCCTTTAGGGGTTGATGGAAACACCATATATTTT
TRBV2	TRBJ2-1	TRBD1	NA	CASRTGGSYNEQFF	TGTGCCAGCAGGACAGGGGGCTCCTACAATGAGCAGTTCTTC
TRBV29-1	TRBJ1-3	TRBD1	few	CSVLGIQGSGNTIYF	TGCAGCGTCCTTGGGATACAGGGGTCTGGAAACACCATATATTTT
TRBV7-2	TRBJ2-1	TRBD1	NA	CASSTHTGVNEQFF	TGTGCCAGCAGCACCCATACAGGGGTGAATGAGCAGTTCTTC